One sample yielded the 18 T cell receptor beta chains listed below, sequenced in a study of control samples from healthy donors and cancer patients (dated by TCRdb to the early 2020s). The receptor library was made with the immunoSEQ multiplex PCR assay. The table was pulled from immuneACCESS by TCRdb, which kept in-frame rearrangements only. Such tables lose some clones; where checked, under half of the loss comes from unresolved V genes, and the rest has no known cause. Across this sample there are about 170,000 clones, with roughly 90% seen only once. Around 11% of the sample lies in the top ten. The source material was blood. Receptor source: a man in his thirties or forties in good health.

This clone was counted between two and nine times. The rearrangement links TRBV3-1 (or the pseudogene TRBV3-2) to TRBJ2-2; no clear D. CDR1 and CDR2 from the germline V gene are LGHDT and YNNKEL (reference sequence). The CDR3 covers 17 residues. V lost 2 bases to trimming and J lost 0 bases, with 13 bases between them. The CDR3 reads CASSQSRVAANTGELFF. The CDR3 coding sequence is TGTGCCAGCAGCCAAAGTCGGGTAGCCGCGAACACCGGGGAGCTGTTTTTT.

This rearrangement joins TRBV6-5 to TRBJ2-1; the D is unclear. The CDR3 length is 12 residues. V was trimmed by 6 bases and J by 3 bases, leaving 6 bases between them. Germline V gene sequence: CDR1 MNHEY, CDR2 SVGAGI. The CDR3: CASSPSYNEQFF. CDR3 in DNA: TGTGCCAGCAGCCCCAGCTACAATGAGCAGTTCTTC.

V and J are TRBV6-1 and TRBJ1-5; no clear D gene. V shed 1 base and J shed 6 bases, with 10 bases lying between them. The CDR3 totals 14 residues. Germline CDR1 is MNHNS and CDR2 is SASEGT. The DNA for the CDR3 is TGTGCCAGCAGTGAAGGGTGGGGAACTCAGCCCCAGCATTTT. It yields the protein CASSEGWGTQPQHF.

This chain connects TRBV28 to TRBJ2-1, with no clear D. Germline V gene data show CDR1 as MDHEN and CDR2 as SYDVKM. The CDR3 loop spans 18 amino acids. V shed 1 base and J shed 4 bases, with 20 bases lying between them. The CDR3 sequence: CASSLYGYQPRIYNEQFF. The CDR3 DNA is TGTGCCAGCAGTTTATATGGTTACCAGCCCCGAATATACAATGAGCAGTTCTTC.

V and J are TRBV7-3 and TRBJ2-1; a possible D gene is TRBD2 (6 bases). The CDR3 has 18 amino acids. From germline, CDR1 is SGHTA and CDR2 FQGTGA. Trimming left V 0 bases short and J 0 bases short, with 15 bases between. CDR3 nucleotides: TGTGCCAGCAGCTTAACCTGGGAGGAGGAGAACTCCTACAATGAGCAGTTCTTC. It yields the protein CASSLTWEEENSYNEQFF.

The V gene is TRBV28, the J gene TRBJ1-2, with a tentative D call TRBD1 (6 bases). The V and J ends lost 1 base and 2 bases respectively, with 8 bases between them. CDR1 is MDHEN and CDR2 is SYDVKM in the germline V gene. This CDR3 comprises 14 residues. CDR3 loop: CASSLFQGNYGYTF. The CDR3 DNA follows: TGTGCCAGCAGTTTATTTCAGGGGAACTATGGCTACACCTTC.

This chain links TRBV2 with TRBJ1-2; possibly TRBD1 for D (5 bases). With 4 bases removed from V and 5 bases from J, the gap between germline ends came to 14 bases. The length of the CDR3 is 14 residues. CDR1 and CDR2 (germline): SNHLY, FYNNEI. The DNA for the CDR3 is TGTGCCAGCAGTGCCGCGGGGACTGGTTATGGCTACACCTTC. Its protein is CASSAAGTGYGYTF.

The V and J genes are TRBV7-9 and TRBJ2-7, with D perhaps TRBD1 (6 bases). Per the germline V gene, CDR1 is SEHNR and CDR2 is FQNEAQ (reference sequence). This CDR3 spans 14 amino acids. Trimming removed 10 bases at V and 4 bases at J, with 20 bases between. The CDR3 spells CATTTGRGAYEQYF. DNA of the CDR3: TGTGCCACCACAACAGGGAGAGGTGCGTACGAGCAGTACTTC.

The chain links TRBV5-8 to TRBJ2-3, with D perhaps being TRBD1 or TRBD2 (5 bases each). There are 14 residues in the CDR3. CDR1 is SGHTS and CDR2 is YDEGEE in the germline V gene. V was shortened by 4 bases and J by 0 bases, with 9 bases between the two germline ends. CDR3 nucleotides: TGTGCCAGCAGCACGGGACGGAGCACAGATACGCAGTATTTT. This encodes CASSTGRSTDTQYF. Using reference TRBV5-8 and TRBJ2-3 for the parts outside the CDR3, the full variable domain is EAGVTQSPTHLIKTRGQQATLRCSPISGHTSVYWYQQALGLGLQFLLWYDEGEERNRGNFPPRFSGRQFPNYSSELNVNALELEDSALYLCASSTGRSTDTQYFGPGTRLTVL.

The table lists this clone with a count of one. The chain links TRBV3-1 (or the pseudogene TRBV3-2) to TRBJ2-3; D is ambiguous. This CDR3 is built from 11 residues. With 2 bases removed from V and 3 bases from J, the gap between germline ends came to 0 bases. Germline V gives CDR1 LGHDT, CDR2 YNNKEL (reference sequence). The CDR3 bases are TGTGCCAGCAGCCAAACAGATACGCAGTATTTT. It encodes CASSQTDTQYF.

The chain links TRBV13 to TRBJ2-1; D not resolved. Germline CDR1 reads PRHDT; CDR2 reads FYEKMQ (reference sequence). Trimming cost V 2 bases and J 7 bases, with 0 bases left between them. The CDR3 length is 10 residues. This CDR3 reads CASSLNEQFF. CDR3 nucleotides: TGTGCCAGCAGCTTAAATGAGCAGTTCTTC.

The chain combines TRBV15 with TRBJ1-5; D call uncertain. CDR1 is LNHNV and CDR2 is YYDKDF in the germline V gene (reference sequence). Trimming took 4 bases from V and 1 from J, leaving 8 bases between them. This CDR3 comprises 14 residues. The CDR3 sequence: CATSINRSNQPQHF. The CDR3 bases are TGTGCCACCAGCATCAACAGAAGCAATCAGCCCCAGCATTTT.

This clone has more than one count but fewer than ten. CDR3 nucleotide sequence: TGTGCCAGCAAACTTCAGGGAGGCAATCAGCCCCAGCATTTT. Its translation is CASKLQGGNQPQHF. The chain couples TRBV27 to TRBJ1-5; a weak D match, TRBD1 (5 bases). Germline V lookup: CDR1 MNHEY, CDR2 SMNVEV (reference sequence). V was shortened by 7 bases and J by 2 bases, with 12 bases between the two germline ends. This CDR3 is built from 14 residues.

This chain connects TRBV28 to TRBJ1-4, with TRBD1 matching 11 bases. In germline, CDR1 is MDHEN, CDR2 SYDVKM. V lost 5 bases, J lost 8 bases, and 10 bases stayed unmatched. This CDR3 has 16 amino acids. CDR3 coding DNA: TGTGCCAGCAGTCTCAACACCGGGACAGGGGGGGAAAAACTGTTTTTT. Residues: CASSLNTGTGGEKLFF.

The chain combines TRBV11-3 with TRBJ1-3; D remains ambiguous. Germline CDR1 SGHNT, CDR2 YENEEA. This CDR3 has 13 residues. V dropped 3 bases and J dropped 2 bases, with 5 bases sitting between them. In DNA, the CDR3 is TGTGCCAGCAGCTTCGCACCTGGAAACACCATATATTTT. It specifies CASSFAPGNTIYF. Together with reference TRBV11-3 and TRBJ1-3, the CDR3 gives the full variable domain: EAGVVQSPRYKIIEKKQPVAFWCNPISGHNTLYWYLQNLGQGPELLIRYENEEAVDDSQLPKDRFSAERLKGVDSTLKIQPAELGDSAVYLCASSFAPGNTIYFGEGSWLTVV.

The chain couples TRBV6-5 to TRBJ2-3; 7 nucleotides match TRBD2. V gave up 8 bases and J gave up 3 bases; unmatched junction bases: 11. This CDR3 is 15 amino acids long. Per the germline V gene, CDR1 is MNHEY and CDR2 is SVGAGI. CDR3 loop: CASYSGLGKTDTQYF. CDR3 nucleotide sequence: TGTGCCAGCTATTCAGGACTAGGGAAGACAGATACGCAGTATTTT.

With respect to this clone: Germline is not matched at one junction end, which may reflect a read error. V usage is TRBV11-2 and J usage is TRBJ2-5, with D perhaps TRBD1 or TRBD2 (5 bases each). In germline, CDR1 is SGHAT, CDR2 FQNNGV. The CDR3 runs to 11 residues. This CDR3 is CASRSGTRYDF. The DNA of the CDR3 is TGTGCCAGCAGATCCGGGACCCGGTACGACTTC.

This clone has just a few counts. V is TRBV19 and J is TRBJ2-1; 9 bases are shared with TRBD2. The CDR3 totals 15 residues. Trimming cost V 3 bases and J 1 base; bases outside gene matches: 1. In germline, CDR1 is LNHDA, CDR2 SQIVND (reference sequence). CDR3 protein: CASSISGRSYNEQFF. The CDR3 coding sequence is TGTGCCAGTAGTATCAGCGGGAGGTCCTACAATGAGCAGTTCTTC.